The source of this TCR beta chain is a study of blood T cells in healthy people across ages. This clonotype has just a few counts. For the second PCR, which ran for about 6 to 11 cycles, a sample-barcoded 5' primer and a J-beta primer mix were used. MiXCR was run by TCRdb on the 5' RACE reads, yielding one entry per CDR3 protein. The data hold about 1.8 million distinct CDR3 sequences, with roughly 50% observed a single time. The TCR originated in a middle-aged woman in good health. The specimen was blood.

The CDR3 sequence is CASSHVNGDYGYTF. CDR3 sequence (DNA): TGTGCCAGCAGCCACGTTAACGGGGACTATGGCTACACCTTC. The rearrangement uses TRBV11-2 and TRBJ1-2; D not certain. V was trimmed by 5 bases and J by 3 bases, leaving 13 bases between them. This CDR3 is built from 14 residues. In germline, CDR1 is SGHAT, CDR2 FQNNGV. Together with reference TRBV11-2 and TRBJ1-2, the CDR3 gives the full variable domain: EAGVAQSPRYKIIEKRQSVAFWCNPISGHATLYWYQQILGQGPKLLIQFQNNGVVDDSQLPKDRFSAERLKGVDSTLKIQPAKLEDSAVYLCASSHVNGDYGYTFGSGTRLTVV.